These 32 T cell receptor beta chains were all obtained from the same sample, sequenced in a study of control samples from healthy donors and cancer patients. Profiled with immunoSEQ multiplex PCR; TCRdb holds only in-frame clones, not every one. This sample has around 190,000 clones; 85% to 90% occur once, and the top ten carry approximately 1.4%. Sequencing was done on a sample of blood. The source is a woman aged 45-59 years in good health.

This chain uses TRBV9 with TRBJ1-4; TRBD1 aligns across 8 bases. V gave up 7 bases and J gave up 6 bases; unmatched junction bases: 8. There are 14 residues in the CDR3. From germline, CDR1 is SGDLS and CDR2 YYNGEE. CDR3 sequence (DNA): TGTGCCAGCGGTAAGCAGGGGGCACATGAAAAACTGTTTTTT. It specifies CASGKQGAHEKLFF.

The J gene is TRBJ2-5, the V gene TRBV5-1; weak D call: TRBD1 (5 bases). V was shortened by 0 bases and J by 5 bases, with 11 bases between the two germline ends. This CDR3 is 14 amino acids long. Germline assignment: CDR1 SGHRS and CDR2 YFSETQ. The CDR3 loop is CASSLDRPRETQYF. As DNA, the CDR3 is TGCGCCAGCAGCTTGGACAGGCCCAGGGAGACCCAGTACTTC.

The chain couples TRBV30 to TRBJ1-5, with D maybe TRBD1 (5 bases). The CDR3 consists of 13 residues. Germline V gene lookup returns CDR1 GTSNPN and CDR2 SVGIG (reference sequence). The CDR3 is CASSPGQSQPQHF. CDR3 bases: TGTGCTTCTTCGCCGGGGCAGTCCCAGCCCCAGCATTTT.

This clone came up a few times. This chain uses TRBV18 with TRBJ2-2; D may be TRBD1 (6 bases). Trimming shortened V by 3 bases and J by 0 bases, and 11 bases separated the two germline ends. This CDR3 is 16 amino acids long. Germline CDR1 reads KGHSH; CDR2 reads LQKENI. CDR3 loop: CASSPTRTANTGELFF. CDR3 in DNA: TGTGCCAGCTCACCTACGCGGACAGCGAACACCGGGGAGCTGTTTTTT.

The chain joins TRBV7-3 to TRBJ1-1; D remains ambiguous. The CDR3 is made up of 14 amino acids. Per germline, CDR1 SGHTA and CDR2 FQGTGA. V shed 3 bases and J shed 4 bases, with 12 bases lying between them. The CDR3 DNA is TGTGCCAGCAGCTTCGAGGGTGGCGGCACTGAAGCTTTCTTT. Its translation is CASSFEGGGTEAFF.

This rearrangement joins TRBV30 to TRBJ2-7; D gene unclear. The ends were cut back, 0 bases at V and 6 bases at J, with 6 bases in the middle. The CDR3 length is 11 residues. The germline CDR1 and CDR2 sequences are GTSNPN and SVGIG (reference sequence). CDR3 sequence: CAWSVHGEQYF. Here the CDR3 DNA reads TGTGCCTGGAGTGTACATGGCGAGCAGTACTTC.

The chain links TRBV3-1 (or the pseudogene TRBV3-2) to TRBJ1-4; no reliable D call. V lost 1 base and J lost 8, with 8 bases in between. The CDR3 runs 13 residues. Per the germline V gene, CDR1 is LGHDT and CDR2 is YNNKEL (reference sequence). The CDR3 DNA is TGTGCCAGCAGCCAAGGCGAGTGGGAAAAACTGTTTTTT. This codes for CASSQGEWEKLFF.

The chain has TRBV6-2 or TRBV6-3 and TRBJ1-6; TRBD1 is a possible D gene (6 bases). The germline gives CDR1 MNHEY, CDR2 SVGEGT. The CDR3 totals 15 residues. The V end was cut by 5 bases, the J end by 9 bases, with 17 bases between. CDR3 in amino acids: CASSGGTPRSSPLHF. DNA for the CDR3: TGTGCCAGCAGTGGGGGGACACCTCGGAGTTCACCCCTCCACTTT.

Turning to this clone: This may be a read error: a much more frequent sequence differs by one nucleotide. J is TRBJ2-5 and V is TRBV11-2; D ambiguous. Germline assignment: CDR1 SGHAT and CDR2 FQNNGV. This CDR3 contains 11 residues. The ends were cut back, 3 bases at V and 1 base at J, with 0 bases in the middle. The DNA of the CDR3 is TGTGCCAGCAGCTTCCAAGAGACCCAGTACTTC. Translation gives CASSFQETQYF.

V is TRBV12-3 or TRBV12-4 and J is TRBJ1-1; D is unclear. The CDR3 runs 13 residues. Trimming removed 6 bases at V and 12 bases at J, with 20 bases between. Here the CDR3 DNA reads TGTGCCAGCAGCTTCTCGGGAAACCCTGAGTCTTTCTTT. Its translation: CASSFSGNPESFF.

CDR3 residues: CASSLVETESSYEQYF. For the CDR3, the DNA is TGTGCCAGCAGCTTAGTCGAGACAGAGAGCTCCTACGAGCAGTACTTC. The chain links TRBV7-6 to TRBJ2-7; a weak D match, TRBD1 (5 bases). From germline, CDR1 is SGHVS and CDR2 FNYEAQ. The CDR3 consists of 16 residues. V was clipped by 1 base and J by 0 bases, with 13 bases between them.

The V gene is TRBV7-2, the J gene TRBJ2-1; D might be TRBD1 (5 bases). The V end was cut by 3 bases, the J end by 7 bases, with 10 bases between. The CDR3 consists of 13 residues. Looked up from germline, CDR1 is SGHTA and CDR2 is FQGNSA. As DNA, the CDR3 is TGTGCCAGCAGCTTCCCAGGGAAGAATGAGCAGTTCTTC. Translation gives CASSFPGKNEQFF.

The chain couples TRBV28 to TRBJ1-2; 8 bases are shared with TRBD1. From germline, CDR1 is MDHEN and CDR2 SYDVKM. CDR3 length: 15 residues. Trimming cost V 6 bases and J 2 bases; bases outside gene matches: 8. CDR3 region: CASRTPGGANYGYTF. The DNA for the CDR3 is TGTGCCAGCAGAACTCCAGGGGGCGCAAACTATGGCTACACCTTC.

The chain combines TRBV7-9 with TRBJ1-4; possible D gene TRBD1, 5 bases. Trimming pared 3 bases from V and 2 bases from J, leaving 10 bases between. Germline CDR1 SEHNR, CDR2 FQNEAQ (reference sequence). The CDR3 is made up of 15 amino acids. The CDR3 reads CASSFSGSTNEKLFF. The CDR3, as DNA: TGTGCCAGCAGCTTTTCAGGGTCGACTAATGAAAAACTGTTTTTT.

J is TRBJ2-1 and V is TRBV7-2, with 8 bases aligning to TRBD1. The CDR3 runs 16 residues. V was clipped by 6 bases and J by 3 bases; unmatched bases: 10. CDR1 is SGHTA and CDR2 is FQGNSA in the germline V gene. The CDR3 here is CASSRSGQGLYNEQFF. The DNA of the CDR3 is TGTGCCAGCAGTCGATCCGGACAGGGTCTCTACAATGAGCAGTTCTTC.

The rearrangement links TRBV4-3 to TRBJ1-3, with 8 bases lining up with TRBD1. The length of the CDR3 is 15 residues. J lost 4 bases, V lost 1 base, and 3 bases had no gene match. The germline V gene encodes CDR1 LGHNA and CDR2 YSLEER. CDR3 sequence: CASSQARTGGNTIYF. CDR3 DNA sequence: TGCGCCAGCAGCCAAGCCCGGACAGGGGGAAACACCATATATTTT.

V gene TRBV6-5 combines with J gene TRBJ2-3, with 8 bases matching TRBD1. V lost 6 bases to trimming and J lost 1 base; unmatched junction nucleotides: 6. CDR1 is MNHEY, CDR2 SVGAGI, per germline. The CDR3 has 15 amino acids. The CDR3 DNA sequence: TGTGCCAGCAGCTGGGGGACAGGACGCACAGATACGCAGTATTTT. Amino acids: CASSWGTGRTDTQYF.

This clone has just one count. This chain links TRBV2 with TRBJ1-2; 7 nucleotides match TRBD1. Germline CDR1 SNHLY, CDR2 FYNNEI. There are 15 residues in the CDR3. After removal of 8 bases from V and 4 bases from J, the junction contained 13 bases not matched to a gene. Here the CDR3 DNA reads TGTGCCAGCCCTTCCGACAGGGCGGAAACCTATGGCTACACCTTC. Residues: CASPSDRAETYGYTF.

V and J are TRBV10-3 and TRBJ2-6; weak D call: TRBD2 (6 bases). The CDR3 runs 15 residues. Germline loops: CDR1 ENHRY, CDR2 SYGVKD. Deletions cut 7 bases from V and 0 bases from J, with 10 bases between. The CDR3 reads CAITGGSSGANVLTF. CDR3 DNA sequence: TGTGCCATCACCGGGGGTTCCTCTGGGGCCAACGTCCTGACTTTC.

This clone was seen just once. For the CDR3, the DNA is TGTGCCAGCAGCGCAGACTTGGACCGAAATTCACCCCTCCACTTT. As protein: CASSADLDRNSPLHF. The V call is TRBV9, the J call TRBJ1-6; D uncertain. The V and J ends lost 3 bases and 7 bases respectively, with 14 bases between them. CDR1 is SGDLS, CDR2 YYNGEE, per germline. The CDR3 runs to 15 residues.

The CDR3, as DNA: TGTGCCAGCAGTTTATGGGGCAGTACCTATCAGCCCCAGCATTTT. Translating gives CASSLWGSTYQPQHF. The chain couples TRBV28 to TRBJ1-5; no definite D call. The CDR3 contains 15 residues. The germline V and J ends were trimmed by 0 bases and 5 bases, with 11 bases remaining between them. Germline V gene data show CDR1 as MDHEN and CDR2 as SYDVKM.

The chain is built from TRBV20-1 and TRBJ2-6; D unclear. V lost 3 bases, J lost 8 bases, and 14 bases lay in between. The germline CDR1 and CDR2 sequences are DFQATT and SNEGSKA (reference sequence). The CDR3 has 14 amino acids. CDR3 DNA: TGCAGTGCTAGTCCCCCTTCGTGGACCAACGTCCTGACTTTC. It translates to CSASPPSWTNVLTF.

The gene calls are TRBV9 and TRBJ2-5; TRBD1 might be the D (5 bases). V was pared by 0 bases and J by 5 bases, with 14 bases between. The CDR3 contains 15 residues. Germline V gene data show CDR1 as SGDLS and CDR2 as YYNGEE. CDR3 in amino acids: CASSVAAGLGETQYF. The CDR3 nucleotides read TGTGCCAGCAGCGTAGCAGCAGGGCTGGGGGAGACCCAGTACTTC.

This chain joins TRBV6-5 and TRBJ1-2; 7 nucleotides match TRBD1. The CDR3 extends over 14 amino acids. Germline values: CDR1 MNHEY, CDR2 SVGAGI. V lost 7 bases to trimming and J lost 7 bases; unmatched junction nucleotides: 12. CDR3 residues: CASTPTGQVGGYTF. CDR3 in DNA: TGTGCCAGCACCCCAACCGGACAGGTTGGTGGCTACACCTTC.

There are a few counts of this clone. The chain carries TRBV19 and TRBJ2-1; D gene uncertain. The CDR3 consists of 14 residues. The germline V gene encodes CDR1 LNHDA and CDR2 SQIVND (reference sequence). Trimming removed 9 bases from V and 2 bases from J, with 14 bases in between. This CDR3 reads CARTFTSPYNEQFF. Written as DNA, the CDR3 is TGTGCCAGAACCTTTACGTCCCCCTACAATGAGCAGTTCTTC.

J is TRBJ1-1 and V is TRBV19, with D tentatively TRBD1 (5 bases). Germline CDR1 is LNHDA and CDR2 is SQIVND (reference sequence). CDR3 length: 14 residues. The ends were cut back, 5 bases at V and 0 bases at J, with 10 bases in the middle. CDR3 DNA sequence: TGTGCCAGTAGTGTAAACAGGTTGAACACTGAAGCTTTCTTT. Residues: CASSVNRLNTEAFF.

The genes are TRBV7-3 and TRBJ1-6, with 7 bases matching TRBD1. The germline V gene has CDR1 SGHTA and CDR2 FQGTGA. CDR3 length: 17 residues. Trimming at V came to 1 base and at J to 9 bases, leaving 12 bases not matched to a gene. The CDR3 coding sequence is TGTGCCAGCAGCTTAAGTCAGGGGCCAGGGGGTGGTTCACCCCTCCACTTT. It encodes CASSLSQGPGGGSPLHF. Filled out from reference TRBV7-3 and TRBJ1-6, the complete variable domain reads GAGVSQTPSNKVTEKGKYVELRCDPISGHTALYWYRQSLGQGPEFLIYFQGTGAADDSGLPNDRFFAVRPEGSVSTLKIQRTERGDSAVYLCASSLSQGPGGGSPLHFGNGTRLTVT.

The V call is TRBV5-1, the J call TRBJ2-3, with D unresolved. This CDR3 region has 11 residues. In germline, CDR1 is SGHRS, CDR2 YFSETQ. Trimming stripped 6 bases from V and 2 bases from J, with 4 bases between. The CDR3 reads CASTNTDTQYF. Written as DNA, the CDR3 is TGCGCCAGCACCAACACAGATACGCAGTATTTT.

This sequence joins TRBV19 and TRBJ2-5; the match to TRBD2 covers 7 bases. After removal of 7 bases from V and 2 bases from J, the junction contained 10 bases not matched to a gene. Germline assignment: CDR1 LNHDA and CDR2 SQIVND (reference sequence). The CDR3 is made up of 15 amino acids. The CDR3 loop reads CASTPIAGPQETQYF. The CDR3 DNA is TGTGCCAGTACCCCTATAGCGGGTCCTCAAGAGACCCAGTACTTC.

V is TRBV24-1 and J is TRBJ1-2; D is perhaps TRBD1 (5 bases). The V gene lost 9 bases and the J gene lost 1 base, with 11 bases spanning the gap. CDR1 and CDR2 (germline): KGHDR, SFDVKD. This CDR3 has 13 amino acids. CDR3 DNA: TGTGCCACCTCGCGCGGGGGTAACTATGGCTACACCTTC. The encoded protein is CATSRGGNYGYTF.

This clone appeared a few times. Relative to the germline gene, one junction end is altered; a read error may explain this. The chain combines TRBV7-7 with TRBJ2-2; D might be TRBD1 (6 bases). The CDR3 has 15 amino acids. CDR1 is SSHAT and CDR2 is FNYEAQ in the germline V gene (reference sequence). CDR3 in amino acids: CASSLGQGLSRELFF. The CDR3 nucleotides read TGTGCTAGCAGCTTAGGTCAGGGGCTGTCCCGGGAGCTGTTTTTT.

This chain uses TRBV10-3 with TRBJ2-1; 8 nucleotides match TRBD1. The germline V gene has CDR1 ENHRY and CDR2 SYGVKD. The CDR3 runs to 14 residues. The trim removed 5 bases at V and 7 bases at J, leaving 7 bases unmatched. The chain's CDR3 is CAISSGQGRNEQFF. The CDR3 region has the DNA TGTGCCATCAGTAGCGGACAGGGTAGAAATGAGCAGTTCTTC.